This TCR beta chain was captured by sequencing in a study of type 1 regulatory T cells. At the level of the study: T-allo10 is a Tr1-enriched, alloantigen-specific CD4 T cell product made in vitro.

TCRdb fed the reads into MiXCR, producing one record per CDR3 protein. The profile shows approximately 3,000 distinct CDR3 sequences, 6.5% to 9% of them singletons. Relative to its sample, this clonotype is medium-sized. As yet, its antigen is unknown. Compared with germline, one end of the junction differs, possibly owing to a read error. The CDR3 length is 12 residues. The germline V gene has CDR1 SGHVS and CDR2 FQNEAQ. This sequence joins TRBV7-8 and TRBJ1-4; D ambiguous. This sequence originates from a human donor in good health. Sample: cultured T cells, either the whole culture or a sorted T cell fraction (not recorded which). The CDR3 reads CASSLPPGPSSF. In DNA form, the CDR3 reads TGTGCCAGCAGCTTACCTCCCGGACCGAGCTCTTTT.